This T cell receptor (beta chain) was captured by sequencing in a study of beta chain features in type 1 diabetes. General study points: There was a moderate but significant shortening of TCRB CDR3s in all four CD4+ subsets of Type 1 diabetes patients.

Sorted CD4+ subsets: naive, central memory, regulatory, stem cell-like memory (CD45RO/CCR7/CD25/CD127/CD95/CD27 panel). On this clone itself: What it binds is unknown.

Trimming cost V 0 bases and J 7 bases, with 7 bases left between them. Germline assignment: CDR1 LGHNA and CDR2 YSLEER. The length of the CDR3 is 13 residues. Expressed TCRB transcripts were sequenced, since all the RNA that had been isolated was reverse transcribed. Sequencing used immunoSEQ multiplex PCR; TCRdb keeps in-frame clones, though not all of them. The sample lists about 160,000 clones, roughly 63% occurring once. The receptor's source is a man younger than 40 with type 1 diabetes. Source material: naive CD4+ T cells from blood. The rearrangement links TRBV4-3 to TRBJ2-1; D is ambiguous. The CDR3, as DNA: TGCGCCAGCAGCCAAGATTTGGGGAATGAGCAGTTCTTC. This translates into CASSQDLGNEQFF.